This T cell receptor (beta chain) is drawn from a study of OX40 agonist ivuxolimab in advanced cancers. About the study: Participants could have had prior anti-PD-1, anti-PD-L1 or anti-CTLA-4 therapy, and around 40% had some. Findings and caveats of the study: Compared with CD4+, CD8+ T cells on average had more expanded clones.

The V gene's germline CDR1 is SGDLS and CDR2 YYNGEE. The V end was cut by 0 bases, the J end by 2 bases, with 9 bases between. CDR3 length: 15 residues. Profiled with immunoSEQ multiplex PCR; TCRdb holds only in-frame clones, not every one. The sample lists around 51,000 clones; about 86% were seen once. Concerning this clone itself: Antigen unknown.

The chain joins TRBV9 to TRBJ2-1, with D perhaps TRBD1 or TRBD2 (5 bases each). The material was CD4+ or CD8+ T cells sorted from blood, obtained in a trial of the OX40 agonist ivuxolimab. The sequence was collected from an adult with an advanced solid tumor such as melanoma, head and neck, liver or kidney cancer. CDR3 protein: CASSVGGWTYNEQFF. As DNA, the CDR3 is TGTGCCAGCAGCGTAGGGGGGTGGACCTACAATGAGCAGTTCTTC. The variable domain in full, completed from reference TRBV9 and TRBJ2-1, reads DSGVTQTPKHLITATGQRVTLRCSPRSGDLSVYWYQQSLDQGLQFLIQYYNGEERAKGNILERFSAQQFPDLHSELNLSSLELGDSALYFCASSVGGWTYNEQFFGPGTRLTVL.